These 9 T cell receptor beta chains were all obtained from the same sample, sequenced in a study of shared clonotypes between healthy human individuals. Using immunoSEQ multiplex PCR, the repertoire was profiled, and TCRdb retains in-frame clones only, with some absent. The data hold more than 150,000 clones, with 66% observed a single time. The sequencing sample was made of memory CD4+ T cells sorted from blood. Subset specified: CD45RA-negative fraction. All receptors come from a man younger than 40 in good health.

The chain carries TRBV25-1 and TRBJ2-3; 13 nucleotides match TRBD2. Germline V gene lookup returns CDR1 MGHDK and CDR2 SYGVNS. The CDR3 spans 14 residues. With 8 bases clipped from V and 1 base from J, the junction kept 0 bases outside the gene matches. The CDR3 region is CASGTSGGTDTQYF. As DNA, the CDR3 is TGTGCCAGCGGGACTAGCGGGGGCACAGATACGCAGTATTTT.

This chain links TRBV2 with TRBJ1-4, with a possible D match to TRBD1 (6 bases). Germline V lookup: CDR1 SNHLY, CDR2 FYNNEI. V shed 2 bases and J shed 4 bases, with 11 bases lying between them. The CDR3 spans 15 residues. Here the CDR3 reads CASSETQGRNEKLFF. The CDR3 DNA is TGTGCCAGCAGTGAAACACAGGGACGTAATGAAAAACTGTTTTTT.

The chain employs TRBV25-1 and TRBJ1-5; the match to TRBD1 covers 11 bases. This CDR3 comprises 15 residues. The ends lost 4 bases at V and 6 bases at J; junction bases unmatched: 5. Germline CDR1 and CDR2: MGHDK and SYGVNS. In nucleotides, the CDR3 is TGTGCCAGCAGTGGGACAGGGGGCTACTTTCAGCCCCAGCATTTT. Its translation: CASSGTGGYFQPQHF.

V gene TRBV11-2 combines with J gene TRBJ2-1, with a tentative D call TRBD2 (6 bases). Trimming shortened V by 5 bases and J by 0 bases, and 14 bases separated the two germline ends. Germline V gene sequence: CDR1 SGHAT, CDR2 FQNNGV. This CDR3 spans 16 amino acids. This chain's CDR3 is CASSPIRGGSYNEQFF. The CDR3, as DNA: TGTGCCAGCAGCCCCATCCGGGGAGGCTCCTACAATGAGCAGTTCTTC.

This clone was counted a single time. This chain uses TRBV7-2 with TRBJ2-2; TRBD2 might be the D (6 bases). V shed 4 bases and J shed 5 bases, with 14 bases lying between them. Germline V gene sequence: CDR1 SGHTA, CDR2 FQGNSA. The CDR3 is 15 residues long. CDR3 sequence reads: CASSSVPLATGELFF. CDR3 sequence (DNA): TGTGCCAGCAGCTCGGTCCCCCTAGCGACCGGGGAGCTGTTTTTT.

J is TRBJ2-7 and V is TRBV11-2, with D tentatively TRBD2 (7 bases). The V gene lost 3 bases and the J gene lost 2 bases, with 11 bases spanning the gap. CDR1 is SGHAT and CDR2 is FQNNGV in the germline V gene. CDR3 size: 14 residues. In nucleotides, the CDR3 is TGTGCCAGCAGCTTGGGAGGGGGTGCCTACGAGCAGTACTTC. Protein: CASSLGGGAYEQYF. Full variable domain (missing parts from reference TRBV11-2 and TRBJ2-7): EAGVAQSPRYKIIEKRQSVAFWCNPISGHATLYWYQQILGQGPKLLIQFQNNGVVDDSQLPKDRFSAERLKGVDSTLKIQPAKLEDSAVYLCASSLGGGAYEQYFGPGTRLTVT.

V usage is TRBV6-6 and J usage is TRBJ2-7; TRBD1 aligns across 8 bases. CDR3 length: 13 amino acids. Losses at the gene ends were 5 bases for V and 10 bases for J; bases not matched to a gene: 10. Germline values: CDR1 MNHNY, CDR2 SVGAGI (reference sequence). The CDR3 sequence: CASSPTQQGGQYF. CDR3 nucleotide sequence: TGTGCCAGCAGTCCGACGCAACAGGGGGGCCAGTACTTC.

V and J are TRBV18 and TRBJ2-7; D not resolved. The germline V and J ends were trimmed by 5 bases and 0 bases, with 5 bases remaining between them. The length of the CDR3 is 12 residues. Germline V CDR1 and CDR2: KGHSH, LQKENI. CDR3: CASSTSSYEQYF. The CDR3 DNA is TGTGCCAGCTCAACATCCTCCTACGAGCAGTACTTC.

V and J are TRBV4-3 and TRBJ2-6, with D possibly matching TRBD2 (5 bases). Germline lookup yields CDR1 LGHNA and CDR2 YSLEER. The CDR3 covers 16 residues. The germline V and J ends were trimmed by 5 bases and 0 bases, with 11 bases remaining between them. CDR3 loop: CASSSGESSGANVLTF. The CDR3 nucleotides are TGCGCCAGCAGCTCCGGGGAGAGCTCTGGGGCCAACGTCCTGACTTTC.